This TCR beta chain was recovered during a study of T cell clonotyping in hematopoietic cell transplantation. General study findings and limits: After transplant, recipient diversity fell while pathologically expanded clonotypes grew through day 180. Broader posttransplant TCR repertoire diversity was predicted by graft donor and pretransplant recipient Inverse Simpson Index values. Few recipient clonotypes overlapped donors; over 95% were de novo at given depth. CD4 and CD8 repertoire contributions could not be separated without sorting.

Sequencing used immunoSEQ multiplex PCR; TCRdb keeps in-frame clones, though not all of them. The table includes 10,000 to 15,000 clones, approximately 90% detected once. V lost 0 bases and J lost 0, with 5 bases in between. From germline, CDR1 is SGHRS and CDR2 YFSETQ. This CDR3 has 14 residues. As to this clone: What it recognizes is unknown.

The TCR originated in a man younger than 40 in good health. Some clones in this sample may be carry-over from other donors' samples. The sequencing input was peripheral blood mononuclear cells. V gene TRBV5-1 combines with J gene TRBJ2-3; D gene uncertain. The CDR3 DNA reads as TGCGCCAGCAGCTTGGTACAGAGCACAGATACGCAGTATTTT. Translation gives CASSLVQSTDTQYF.